This T cell receptor beta chain was sequenced in a study of shared clonotypes between healthy human individuals (TCRdb year 2020). Study-wide context: The cohort comprised a couple of women and a few men aged 18 to 49 years. For each donor, CD4 naive and CD4 memory were each given three plates, CD8 naive was given two plates, and CD8 memory was given one plate. To estimate repertoire size and how much clonotypes are shared between individuals, the study performed deep sequencing of blood TCR repertoires from roughly five healthy adults. To increase sequencing depth and limit assay-specific biases, different laboratories used diverse techniques to prepare libraries and sequence TCR repertoires. Between about 0.85 and 8.9 billion PBMCs per donor were obtained by leukapheresis. Beyond this particular receptor, the publication reports: Higher generation probabilities were observed for clonotypes shared by all four sorted-subset donors than for non-shared clonotypes. Even with the large sequencing depth, rarefaction of the sorted-subset datasets indicated that sequencing was incomplete. Based on pairwise subsampling, the degree of clonotype sharing among donors was expected to be affected by sequencing depth. When several donors were compared, the shared fraction of clonotypes was 5% to 6.5% for naive CD4, around 3.6% for naive CD8, roughly 2.3% for memory CD4, and under 0.5% for memory CD8. Because the study included a small number of donors, the genetic and exposure-history diversity represented was limited. Larger estimated clonotype richness was generally found for naive subsets than for memory subsets. Only blood was sampled, and tissue TCR repertoires likely differ from those in blood.

The donors were healthy, HIV-negative adults who had no recently reported acute infections or vaccinations. Every donor was a Caucasian adult living in Nashville, Tennessee, USA. CD4+ T cells were enriched by magnetic negative selection; naive cells were then positively selected on CD45RA, and the negative fraction formed the memory subset. Blood was obtained by leukapheresis, after which PBMCs were separated by Ficoll-Histopaque density gradient centrifugation and cryopreserved in liquid nitrogen vapor phase. Analytical flow cytometry was used to check the purity and quantity of every magnetically sorted T cell population. Genomic DNA was isolated from every sorted fraction and measured by UV absorbance on a Nanodrop 2000c. Using the deep immunoSEQ assay, multiplex PCR amplified TCR CDR3 regions from genomic DNA. For each cell subset, the extracted genomic DNA was distributed evenly across all wells of several immunoSEQ 96-well plates, and each plate served as one replicate. For sorted subsets, each replicate PCR was loaded with approximately 190 ng genomic DNA, equivalent to 30,000 or so T cell genomes. Purified libraries were quantified with a Qubit 3.0 fluorometer, sized on a Bioanalyzer 2100, and re-quantified with the KAPA Library Quantification kit. A separate single-read 150-cycle Illumina NextSeq 550 flow cell was used to sequence each immunoSEQ 96-well plate. Regarding the original processing steps: The immunoSEQ output contained only junctional sequences without quality scores, so filtering could not match that applied to full-length reads. Sequences were annotated with PyIR, a Python wrapper for IgBLAST v1.9, and V/J genes and CDR3 were assigned using IMGT germline references. Reads were filtered out if the reads had weak V/J assignments (E-value above 1e-6), no CDR3, stop codons, out-of-frame junctions, or ambiguous translated residues. A V3J clonotype was defined by an identical inferred V gene, J gene, and CDR3 amino acid sequence. The percentage overlap between two repertoires was calculated by dividing the number of shared unique clonotypes by the size of the smaller repertoire. Three approaches were used to assess repertoire richness: RTK rarefaction, the Chao1 estimator, and Recon v2.1 estimates of unobserved clonotypes. Generation probabilities for all TCRbeta clonotypes obtained by the gDNA method from several donors were computed using OLGA. The source is immuneACCESS, and TCRdb retained only in-frame sequences with V and J called. Part of the clones is not carried over; for the studies checked, unresolved V genes explain less than half of this, and the remainder is unexplained. V, J and clone size reflect that table, while D and trimming were determined from the DNA. Within this sample are 2 million to 2.5 million clones, with around 90% of them counted one time only. The ten largest clones take up approximately 0.39% of the sample.

The CDR3 spans 14 residues, from the cysteine through the phenylalanine. Only the CDR3 DNA is retained, 42 bases long and in frame from the first base. V lost 1 base and J lost 8 bases; the stretch between them is 13 bases long. CDR1 is given as SGHRS and CDR2 as YFSETQ, both from the germline V gene. Comments on this clone: It has no known antigen specificity. It has no much larger one-base neighbor in the sample; base qualities were not kept.

The sequence derives from a man aged 18 to 29 in good health. Some clones in this sample may be carry-over from other donors' samples. The rearrangement combines TRBV5-1 with TRBJ1-5; TRBD1 is a weak D gene call, 5 bases matching. The sequenced sample was naive CD4+ T cells from PBMCs. The sample's cell subset or site label is to be understood as: CD45RA+ positively selected. The nucleotide sequence reads TGCGCCAGCAGCTTGAACCCAGGGAGTGAGCCCCAGCATTTT. Translated, it reads CASSLNPGSEPQHF.